The clone carrying this T cell receptor (beta chain) was seen a single time. TCRdb's table, derived via immunoSEQ multiplex PCR, lists solely in-frame clones and lacks some. The data contain some 78,000 clones, approximately 84% of them singletons. The record originates from a study of radiotherapy plus CTLA-4 blockade in lung cancer. Germline V CDR1 and CDR2: MGHDK, SYGVNS. V was trimmed by 3 bases and J by 8 bases, leaving 5 bases between them. The CDR3 contains 11 residues. The specimen comprised peripheral blood, sampled from a patient treated with radiotherapy plus ipilimumab. This receptor was identified in a human donor with non-small cell lung cancer who had a partial response to radiotherapy plus ipilimumab. This chain uses TRBV25-1 with TRBJ2-1; no clear D. CDR3 sequence reads: CASSEADEQFF. The CDR3 coding sequence is TGTGCCAGCAGTGAGGCTGATGAGCAGTTCTTC.